The 29 T cell receptor beta chains presented below share a single source sample, sequenced in a study of cytomegalovirus exposure and HLA in healthy donors. The PCR was carried out with 60 Vbeta primers and 13 Jbeta primers. TCRdb's table, derived via immunoSEQ multiplex PCR, lists solely in-frame clones and lacks some. The table includes around 130,000 clones, 75% to 85% detected once. The sample was PBMCs. The origin of the receptors is a woman aged 40-49 years in good health and CMV-seropositive.

The V and J genes are TRBV7-9 and TRBJ2-1; TRBD2 matches at 14 bases. The V gene end was trimmed by 4 bases and the J gene end by 4 bases; junction bases not matched to a gene: 3. This CDR3 spans 16 amino acids. Germline V CDR1 and CDR2: SEHNR, FQNEAQ (reference sequence). The CDR3 loop is CASSWTSGRRYNEQFF. The CDR3 DNA reads TGTGCCAGCAGCTGGACTAGCGGGAGGCGATACAATGAGCAGTTCTTC.

The chain is built from TRBV9 and TRBJ2-3; no firm D call. CDR1 and CDR2 (germline): SGDLS, YYNGEE. Trimming took 5 bases from V and 1 from J, leaving 20 bases between them. This CDR3 is 17 amino acids long. This CDR3 is CASSGDSPVWGTDTQYF. DNA for the CDR3: TGTGCCAGCAGTGGTGACTCCCCCGTATGGGGCACAGATACGCAGTATTTT.

The V call is TRBV6-1, the J call TRBJ1-2; 7 bases agree with TRBD1. The CDR3 consists of 14 residues. V shed 3 bases and J 2 bases; nucleotides not matched to a gene: 3. CDR1 MNHNS and CDR2 SASEGT come from the germline V gene. The CDR3 is CASSERQGNYGYTF. The CDR3, as DNA: TGTGCCAGCAGTGAGAGACAGGGAAACTATGGCTACACCTTC.

This clone was picked up one time. The chain employs TRBV5-1 and TRBJ1-1; 7 bases are a match to TRBD1. The V gene's germline CDR1 is SGHRS and CDR2 YFSETQ. V trimming: 3 bases; J trimming: 1 base; junction bases outside the gene matches: 6. CDR3 size: 15 residues. CDR3 in amino acids: CASSYTDRTNTEAFF. CDR3 bases: TGCGCCAGCAGCTATACGGACAGGACGAACACTGAAGCTTTCTTT.

V is TRBV2 and J is TRBJ1-2; a possible D gene is TRBD1 (5 bases). The CDR3 length is 14 residues. V was cut by 6 bases and J by 3 bases, with 14 bases left in between. Germline CDR1 and CDR2: SNHLY and FYNNEI. CDR3 sequence: CASRAGTGDYGYTF. DNA of the CDR3: TGTGCCAGCAGGGCCGGGACGGGGGACTATGGCTACACCTTC.

V is TRBV25-1 and J is TRBJ2-7; possibly TRBD2 for D (7 bases). Germline CDR1 MGHDK, CDR2 SYGVNS. The CDR3 runs 14 residues. Trimming stripped 5 bases from V and 0 bases from J, with 11 bases between. Here the CDR3 DNA reads TGTGCCAGCAGTAGGAGGGGGGGCTCCTACGAGCAGTACTTC. This gives the protein CASSRRGGSYEQYF.

This rearrangement joins TRBV29-1 to TRBJ2-5; 7 nucleotides line up with TRBD2. The CDR3 extends over 14 amino acids. Germline CDR1 and CDR2: SQVTM and ANQGSEA. The ends lost 5 bases at V and 7 bases at J; junction bases unmatched: 13. The DNA of the CDR3 is TGCAGCGTTTTATTATTGGGGGGGAGGGGGACCCAGTACTTC. It codes for CSVLLLGGRGTQYF. Based on the CDR3 plus reference TRBV29-1 and TRBJ2-5, the full variable domain is SAVISQKPSRDICQRGTSLTIQCQVDSQVTMMFWYRQQPGQSLTLIATANQGSEATYESGFVIDKFPISRPNLTFSTLTVSNMSPEDSSIYLCSVLLLGGRGTQYFGPGTRLLVL.

The chain employs TRBV28 and TRBJ2-6, with D perhaps TRBD1 (6 bases). This CDR3 has 14 amino acids. The germline gives CDR1 MDHEN, CDR2 SYDVKM. Trimming stripped 8 bases from V and 8 bases from J, with 16 bases between. As DNA, the CDR3 is TGTGCCAGCGGGGACATGGTGGGTCCCAACGTCCTGACTTTC. This codes for CASGDMVGPNVLTF.

The chain carries TRBV9 and TRBJ2-7, with 9 bases fitting TRBD1. Trimming cost V 3 bases and J 2 bases; bases outside gene matches: 3. CDR3 length equals 14 residues. CDR1 is SGDLS, CDR2 YYNGEE, per germline. CDR3 amino acids: CASSAGQGTYEQYF. The CDR3 DNA reads as TGTGCCAGCAGCGCGGGACAGGGAACCTACGAGCAGTACTTC.

V gene TRBV21-1 combines with J gene TRBJ2-2; the table's TRBD2 call for D was not verified on the DNA. TRBV21-1 represents a pseudogene. The CDR3 runs to 18 residues. CDR3 nucleotide sequence: TGTGCCAGCAGCAAAAAAGGAGGCATTACGCCAAACACCGGGGAGCTGTTTTTT. It yields the protein CASSKKGGITPNTGELFF.

The chain recombines TRBV9 with TRBJ2-6, with 8 positions matching TRBD1. The CDR3 contains 23 residues. The germline CDR1 and CDR2 sequences are SGDLS and YYNGEE. The ends lost 4 bases at V and 0 bases at J; junction bases unmatched: 24. In DNA, the CDR3 is TGTGCCAGCAGCTCCCGACCCGTAGTTGCGGACAGGGTTCTCGTCTCTGGGGCCAACGTCCTGACTTTC. It translates to CASSSRPVVADRVLVSGANVLTF.

The V gene is TRBV27, the J gene TRBJ2-5; TRBD2 might be the D (5 bases). The CDR3 runs to 13 residues. Per germline, CDR1 MNHEY and CDR2 SMNVEV (reference sequence). The V end lost 5 bases, the J end lost 2 bases, and 9 bases lay between the germline ends. The CDR3 is CASSLSAQETQYF. CDR3 nucleotides: TGTGCCAGCAGTCTTAGCGCTCAAGAGACCCAGTACTTC.

J is TRBJ1-2 and V is TRBV6-1, with 7 bases lining up with TRBD1. V dropped 1 base and J dropped 8; count of bases not matched to a gene: 19. Germline CDR1 MNHNS, CDR2 SASEGT. The CDR3 has 18 amino acids. The CDR3 spells CASSEVEGSHRGYEGYTF. The CDR3 region has the DNA TGTGCCAGCAGTGAAGTAGAGGGGTCGCACAGGGGATATGAGGGCTACACCTTC.

The chain recombines TRBV9 with TRBJ2-3, with TRBD2 as a possible D gene (7 bases). CDR1 is SGDLS and CDR2 is YYNGEE in the germline V gene. The CDR3 contains 18 residues. V gave up 3 bases and J gave up 1 base, with 21 bases separating them. The DNA of the CDR3 is TGTGCCAGCAGCGCCGCCACGGGGGGCAGGAGACGCACAGATACGCAGTATTTT. This encodes CASSAATGGRRRTDTQYF.

The CDR3 DNA reads as TGTGCCAGCAGCTCAGATTCGACAGTAAGAAACTATGGCTACACCTTC. Its protein is CASSSDSTVRNYGYTF. The chain joins TRBV7-8 to TRBJ1-2; D might be TRBD1 (5 bases). V was shortened by 4 bases and J by 2 bases, with 17 bases between the two germline ends. In germline, CDR1 is SGHVS, CDR2 FQNEAQ. This CDR3 contains 16 residues.

This clone has a single count. This sequence joins TRBV10-3 and TRBJ2-7; 7 bases are shared with TRBD2. The CDR3 has 13 amino acids. V was clipped by 3 bases and J by 3 bases; unmatched bases: 2. CDR1 is ENHRY and CDR2 is SYGVKD in the germline V gene. For the CDR3, the DNA is TGTGCCATCAGTGATCAGCGGGACTACGAGCAGTACTTC. This gives the protein CAISDQRDYEQYF.

J is TRBJ2-2 and V is TRBV7-2, with TRBD2 matching over 10 bases. CDR3 length: 18 residues. The junction had 6 bases not matched to a gene; V was cut back by 2 bases and J by 0 bases. From germline, CDR1 is SGHTA and CDR2 FQGNSA. The CDR3 nucleotides read TGTGCCAGCAGCTTATATGGGCTAGCGGGAGCGAACACCGGGGAGCTGTTTTTT. This sequence encodes CASSLYGLAGANTGELFF.

This clone was seen at least ten times. This chain uses TRBV9 with TRBJ2-1; 8 bases agree with TRBD2. The germline gives CDR1 SGDLS, CDR2 YYNGEE. This CDR3 has 14 amino acids. Trimming at V came to 1 base and at J to 7 bases, leaving 4 bases not matched to a gene. Here the CDR3 DNA reads TGTGCCAGCAGCGTAAGCGGGAGCAATAATGAGCAGTTCTTC. It specifies CASSVSGSNNEQFF.

The chain uses TRBV5-1 and TRBJ2-7, with TRBD2 as a possible D gene (6 bases). V was cut by 6 bases and J by 6 bases, with 16 bases left in between. The CDR3 contains 13 residues. Germline values: CDR1 SGHRS, CDR2 YFSETQ. The CDR3 bases are TGCGCCAGCACCCAAAATTTGGGGGGCGAGCAGTACTTC. This sequence encodes CASTQNLGGEQYF.

The chain has TRBV4-1 and TRBJ1-2; 10 bases match TRBD1. CDR1 MGHRA and CDR2 YSYEKL come from the germline V gene. Trimming cost V 0 bases and J 7 bases; bases outside gene matches: 8. The CDR3 sequence is 16 residues long. DNA of the CDR3: TGCGCCAGCAGCCAAGAAGGGACAGGGGTTGCGGGTGGCTACACCTTC. It translates to CASSQEGTGVAGGYTF.

Only a few counts were recorded for this clone. This chain links TRBV5-4 with TRBJ2-7; D not resolved. The germline CDR1 and CDR2 sequences are SGHNT and YYREEE (reference sequence). The CDR3 contains 13 residues. V was pared by 4 bases and J by 2 bases, with 10 bases between. In DNA, the CDR3 is TGTGCCAGCAGCCCCGACATCACCTACGAGCAGTACTTC. Encoded protein: CASSPDITYEQYF.

The chain recombines TRBV9 with TRBJ2-5; 10 bases fit TRBD2. The CDR3 totals 14 residues. V shed 3 bases and J 4 bases; nucleotides not matched to a gene: 3. The V gene's germline CDR1 is SGDLS and CDR2 YYNGEE. The CDR3: CASSASGGGETQYF. The CDR3 bases are TGTGCCAGCAGCGCTAGCGGGGGCGGAGAGACCCAGTACTTC.

This sequence joins TRBV19 and TRBJ1-5, with unresolved D. Germline lookup yields CDR1 LNHDA and CDR2 SQIVND (reference sequence). This CDR3 is built from 17 residues. Deletions cut 5 bases from V and 0 bases from J, with 17 bases between. The CDR3 region is CASSPSGVSHSNQPQHF. Here the CDR3 DNA reads TGTGCCAGTAGTCCGTCCGGGGTTTCGCATAGCAATCAGCCCCAGCATTTT.

The V gene is TRBV27, the J gene TRBJ1-5; tentatively, D is TRBD1 (5 bases). CDR3 length: 13 amino acids. Germline CDR1 and CDR2: MNHEY and SMNVEV (reference sequence). Trimming left V 5 bases short and J 3 bases short, with 8 bases between. CDR3: CASSDSYNQPQHF. In DNA form, the CDR3 reads TGTGCCAGCAGTGACAGTTACAATCAGCCCCAGCATTTT.

The chain is built from TRBV19 and TRBJ1-1; D is ambiguous. The CDR3 is 12 amino acids. Trimming removed 4 bases from V and 3 bases from J, with 6 bases in between. Per the germline V gene, CDR1 is LNHDA and CDR2 is SQIVND (reference sequence). CDR3 nucleotide sequence: TGTGCCAGTAGTACCCGTTACACTGAAGCTTTCTTT. Amino acids: CASSTRYTEAFF.

The chain recombines TRBV10-3 with TRBJ2-7, with TRBD1 matching 7 bases. The CDR3 loop spans 14 amino acids. Trimming cost V 2 bases and J 2 bases; bases outside gene matches: 3. Germline V gene sequence: CDR1 ENHRY, CDR2 SYGVKD. The CDR3 protein is CAISEGQGAYEQYF. The CDR3 DNA reads as TGTGCCATCAGTGAGGGCCAGGGGGCCTACGAGCAGTACTTC.

The chain joins TRBV7-2 to TRBJ2-1, with a possible D match to TRBD2 (5 bases). The V gene lost 5 bases and the J gene lost 0 bases, with 5 bases spanning the gap. CDR1 is SGHTA and CDR2 is FQGNSA in the germline V gene. This CDR3 has 13 amino acids. In nucleotides, the CDR3 is TGTGCCAGCAGCAGCGGCTCCTACAATGAGCAGTTCTTC. It yields the protein CASSSGSYNEQFF.

The chain links TRBV7-2 to TRBJ1-1; no reliable D call. The CDR3 contains 19 residues. V lost 5 bases and J 2 bases, leaving 27 bases between the germline ends. The V gene's germline CDR1 is SGHTA and CDR2 FQGNSA. CDR3 sequence reads: CASSPSSLWARRPNTEAFF. The CDR3 region has the DNA TGTGCCAGCAGCCCCTCGTCCTTGTGGGCGCGGAGGCCCAACACTGAAGCTTTCTTT.

The chain carries TRBV19 and TRBJ2-5, with D perhaps TRBD1 (5 bases). The DNA end is more similar to TRBJ2-7, so the J call may be wrong. The CDR3 is 15 amino acids. Per germline, CDR1 LNHDA and CDR2 SQIVND (reference sequence). This CDR3 reads CASSTQTVRRDEQYF. In nucleotides, the CDR3 is TGTGCCAGTAGTACACAGACAGTACGACGCGACGAGCAGTACTTC.